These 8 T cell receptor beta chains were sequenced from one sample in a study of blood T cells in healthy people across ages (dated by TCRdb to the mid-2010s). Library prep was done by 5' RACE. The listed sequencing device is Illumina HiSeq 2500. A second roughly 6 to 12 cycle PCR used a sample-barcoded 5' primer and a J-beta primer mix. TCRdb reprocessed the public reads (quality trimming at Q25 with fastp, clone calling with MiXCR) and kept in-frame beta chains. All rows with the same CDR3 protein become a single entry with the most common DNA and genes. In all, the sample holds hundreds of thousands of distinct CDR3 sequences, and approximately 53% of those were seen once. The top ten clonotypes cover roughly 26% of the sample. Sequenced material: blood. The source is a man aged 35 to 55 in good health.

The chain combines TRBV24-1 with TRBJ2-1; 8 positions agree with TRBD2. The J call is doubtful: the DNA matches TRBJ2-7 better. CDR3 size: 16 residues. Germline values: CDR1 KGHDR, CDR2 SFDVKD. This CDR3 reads CATSDRRTGGSYEQYF. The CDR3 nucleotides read TGTGCCACCAGTGATCGGAGGACGGGAGGGAGCTACGAGCAGTACTTC.

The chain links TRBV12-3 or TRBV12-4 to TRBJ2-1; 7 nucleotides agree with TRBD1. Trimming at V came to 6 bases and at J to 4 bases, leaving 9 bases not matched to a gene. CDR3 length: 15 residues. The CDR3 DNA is TGTGCCAGCAGCCCCAACAGGGGAATTTACAATGAGCAGTTCTTC. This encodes CASSPNRGIYNEQFF.

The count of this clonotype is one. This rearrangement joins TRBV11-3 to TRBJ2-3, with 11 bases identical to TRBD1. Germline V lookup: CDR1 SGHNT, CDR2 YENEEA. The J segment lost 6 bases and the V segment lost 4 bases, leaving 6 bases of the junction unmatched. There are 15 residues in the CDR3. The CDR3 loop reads CASSSQGTGGDTQYF. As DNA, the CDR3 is TGTGCCAGCAGCTCTCAAGGGACAGGGGGGGATACGCAGTATTTT.

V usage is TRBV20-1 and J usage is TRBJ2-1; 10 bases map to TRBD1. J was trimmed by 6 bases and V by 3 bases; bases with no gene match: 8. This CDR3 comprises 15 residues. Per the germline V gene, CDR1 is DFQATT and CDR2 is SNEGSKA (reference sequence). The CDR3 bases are TGCAGTGCTAGTTATAGGGACAGGGGTCTCAATGAGCAGTTCTTC. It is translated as CSASYRDRGLNEQFF.

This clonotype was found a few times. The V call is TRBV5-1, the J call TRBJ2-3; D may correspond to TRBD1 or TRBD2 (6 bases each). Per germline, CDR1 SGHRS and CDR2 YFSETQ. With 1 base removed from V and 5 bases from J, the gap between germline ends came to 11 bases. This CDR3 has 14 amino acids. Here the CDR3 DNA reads TGCGCCAGCAGCTTGACCGGGGGCGAAGATACGCAGTATTTT. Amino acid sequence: CASSLTGGEDTQYF.

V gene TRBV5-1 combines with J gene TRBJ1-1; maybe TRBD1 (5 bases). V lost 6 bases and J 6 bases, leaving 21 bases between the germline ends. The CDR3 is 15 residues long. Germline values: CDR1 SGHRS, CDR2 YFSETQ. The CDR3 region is CASNQAGGSFSEAFF. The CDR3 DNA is TGCGCCAGCAACCAGGCCGGGGGGTCGTTTTCTGAAGCTTTCTTT. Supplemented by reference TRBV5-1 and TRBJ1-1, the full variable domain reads KAGVTQTPRYLIKTRGQQVTLSCSPISGHRSVSWYQQTPGQGLQFLFEYFSETQRNKGNFPGRFSGRQFSNSRSEMNVSTLELGDSALYLCASNQAGGSFSEAFFGQGTRLTVV.

CDR3 residues: CASSLQQGGGFYEQYF. CDR3 bases: TGTGCCAGCAGCTTACAGCAGGGTGGCGGTTTCTACGAGCAGTACTTC. The V call is TRBV7-9, the J call TRBJ2-7; D is perhaps TRBD1 (5 bases). Germline V gene data show CDR1 as SEHNR and CDR2 as FQNEAQ (reference sequence). The V end was cut by 2 bases, the J end by 3 bases, with 17 bases between. This CDR3 contains 16 residues.

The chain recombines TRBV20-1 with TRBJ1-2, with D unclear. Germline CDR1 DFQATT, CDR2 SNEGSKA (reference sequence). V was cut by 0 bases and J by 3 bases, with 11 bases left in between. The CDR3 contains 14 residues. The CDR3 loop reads CSARDSTIYYGYTF. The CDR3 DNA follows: TGCAGTGCTAGAGATTCTACCATTTACTATGGCTACACCTTC.